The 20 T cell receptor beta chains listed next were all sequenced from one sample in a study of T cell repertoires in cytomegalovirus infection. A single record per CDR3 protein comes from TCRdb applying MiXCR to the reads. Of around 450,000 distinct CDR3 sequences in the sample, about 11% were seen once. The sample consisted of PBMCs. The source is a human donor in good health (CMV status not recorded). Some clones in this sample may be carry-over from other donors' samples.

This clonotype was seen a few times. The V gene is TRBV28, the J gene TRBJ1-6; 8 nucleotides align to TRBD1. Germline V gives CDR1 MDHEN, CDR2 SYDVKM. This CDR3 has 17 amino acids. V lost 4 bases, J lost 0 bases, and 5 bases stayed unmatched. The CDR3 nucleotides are TGTGCCAGCAGTTCCGGGACAGGAGGCTCCTATAATTCACCCCTCCACTTT. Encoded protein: CASSSGTGGSYNSPLHF.

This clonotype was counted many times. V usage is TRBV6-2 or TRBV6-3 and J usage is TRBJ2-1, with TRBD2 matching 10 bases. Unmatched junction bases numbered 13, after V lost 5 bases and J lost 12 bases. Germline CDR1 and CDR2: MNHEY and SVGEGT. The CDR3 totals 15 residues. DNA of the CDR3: TGTGCCAGCAGTCCTGCTAGCGGGGGCGCCCGCCCGCAGTTCTTC. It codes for CASSPASGGARPQFF.

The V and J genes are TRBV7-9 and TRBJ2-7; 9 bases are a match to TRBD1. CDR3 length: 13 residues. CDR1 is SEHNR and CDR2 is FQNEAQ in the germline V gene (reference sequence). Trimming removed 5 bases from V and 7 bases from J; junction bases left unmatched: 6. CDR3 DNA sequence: TGTGCCAGCAGCCACAGGGGGCCGGTTGAGCAGTACTTC. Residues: CASSHRGPVEQYF. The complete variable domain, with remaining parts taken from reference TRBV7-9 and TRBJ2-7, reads DTGVSQNPRHKITKRGQNVTFRCDPISEHNRLYWYRQTLGQGPEFLTYFQNEAQLEKSRLLSDRFSAERPKGSFSTLEIQRTEQGDSAMYLCASSHRGPVEQYFGPGTRLTVT.

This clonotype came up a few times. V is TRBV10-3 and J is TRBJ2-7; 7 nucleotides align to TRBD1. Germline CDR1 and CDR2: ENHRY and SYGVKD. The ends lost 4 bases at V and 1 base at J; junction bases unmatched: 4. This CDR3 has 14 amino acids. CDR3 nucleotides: TGTGCCATCAGTGCCCCGGGACAGTCCTACGAGCAGTACTTC. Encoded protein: CAISAPGQSYEQYF.

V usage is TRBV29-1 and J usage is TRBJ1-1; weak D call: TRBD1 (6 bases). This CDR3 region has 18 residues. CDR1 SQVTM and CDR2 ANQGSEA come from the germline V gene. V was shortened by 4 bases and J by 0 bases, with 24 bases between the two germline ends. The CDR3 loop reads CSVGGFGGGAMVNTEAFF. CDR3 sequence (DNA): TGCAGCGTTGGAGGATTTGGGGGGGGCGCGATGGTGAACACTGAAGCTTTCTTT. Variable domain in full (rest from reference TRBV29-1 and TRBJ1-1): SAVISQKPSRDICQRGTSLTIQCQVDSQVTMMFWYRQQPGQSLTLIATANQGSEATYESGFVIDKFPISRPNLTFSTLTVSNMSPEDSSIYLCSVGGFGGGAMVNTEAFFGQGTRLTVV.

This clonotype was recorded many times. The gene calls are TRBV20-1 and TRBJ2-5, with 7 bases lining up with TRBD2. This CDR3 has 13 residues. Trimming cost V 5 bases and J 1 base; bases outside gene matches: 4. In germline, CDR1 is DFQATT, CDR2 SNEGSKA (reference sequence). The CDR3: CSAPSSGQETQYF. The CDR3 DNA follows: TGCAGTGCTCCTTCTAGCGGCCAAGAGACCCAGTACTTC.

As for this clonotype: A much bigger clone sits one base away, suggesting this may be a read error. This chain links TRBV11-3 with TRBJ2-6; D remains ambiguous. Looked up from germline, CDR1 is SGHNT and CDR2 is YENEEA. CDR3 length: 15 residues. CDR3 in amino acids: CAGSSVGSGANVLTF. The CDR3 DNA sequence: TGTGCCGGCAGCTCCGTGGGATCTGGGGCCAACGTCCTGACTTTC.

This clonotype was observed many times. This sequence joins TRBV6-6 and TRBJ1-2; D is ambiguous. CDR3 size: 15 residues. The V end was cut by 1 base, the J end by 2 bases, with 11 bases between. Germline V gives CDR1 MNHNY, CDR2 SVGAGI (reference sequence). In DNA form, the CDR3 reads TGTGCCAGCAGTTACTTCCGTGGCCTCAACTATGGCTACACCTTC. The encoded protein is CASSYFRGLNYGYTF.

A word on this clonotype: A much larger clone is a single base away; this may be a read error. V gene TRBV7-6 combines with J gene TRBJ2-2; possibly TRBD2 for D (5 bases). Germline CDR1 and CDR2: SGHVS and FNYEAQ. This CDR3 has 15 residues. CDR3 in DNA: TGTCCTAGCAGCTTAGGAGGTGGGCCCACCGGGGAGCTGTTTTTT. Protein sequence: CPSSLGGGPTGELFF.

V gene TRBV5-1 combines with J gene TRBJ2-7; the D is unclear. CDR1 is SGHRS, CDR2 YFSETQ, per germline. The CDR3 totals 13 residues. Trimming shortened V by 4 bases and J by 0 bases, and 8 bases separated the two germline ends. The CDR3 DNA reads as TGCGCCAGCAGCACATCCACCTCCTACGAGCAGTACTTC. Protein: CASSTSTSYEQYF.

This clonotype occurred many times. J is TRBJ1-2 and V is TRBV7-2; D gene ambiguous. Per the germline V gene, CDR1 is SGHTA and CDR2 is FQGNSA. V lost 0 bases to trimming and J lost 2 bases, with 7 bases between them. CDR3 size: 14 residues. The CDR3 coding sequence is TGTGCCAGCAGCTTAGCCCGGCAGAACTATGGCTACACCTTC. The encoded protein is CASSLARQNYGYTF.

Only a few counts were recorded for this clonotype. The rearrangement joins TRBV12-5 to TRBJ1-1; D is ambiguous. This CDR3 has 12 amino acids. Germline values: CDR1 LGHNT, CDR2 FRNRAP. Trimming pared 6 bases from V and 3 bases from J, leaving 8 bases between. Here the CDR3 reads CASGLRDTEAFF. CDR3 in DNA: TGTGCTAGTGGCCTCCGGGACACTGAAGCTTTCTTT.

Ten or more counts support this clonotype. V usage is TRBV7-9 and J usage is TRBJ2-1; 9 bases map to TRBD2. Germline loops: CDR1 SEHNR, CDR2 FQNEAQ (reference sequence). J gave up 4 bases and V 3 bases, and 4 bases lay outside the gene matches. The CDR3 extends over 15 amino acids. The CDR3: CASSFSGSTYNEQFF. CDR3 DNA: TGTGCCAGCAGCTTTAGCGGGAGTACATACAATGAGCAGTTCTTC.

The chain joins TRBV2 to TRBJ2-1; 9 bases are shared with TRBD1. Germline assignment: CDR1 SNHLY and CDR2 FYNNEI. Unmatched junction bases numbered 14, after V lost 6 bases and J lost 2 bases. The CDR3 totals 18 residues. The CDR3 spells CASRSGTGTVRTYNEQFF. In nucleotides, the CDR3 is TGTGCCAGCAGAAGCGGGACAGGGACTGTGCGGACCTACAATGAGCAGTTCTTC.

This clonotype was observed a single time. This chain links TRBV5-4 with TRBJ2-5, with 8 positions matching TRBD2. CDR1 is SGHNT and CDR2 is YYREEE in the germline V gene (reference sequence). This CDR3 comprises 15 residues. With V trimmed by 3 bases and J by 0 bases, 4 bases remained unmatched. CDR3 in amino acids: CASSSPLADQETQYF. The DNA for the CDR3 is TGTGCCAGCAGCTCGCCACTAGCGGACCAAGAGACCCAGTACTTC.

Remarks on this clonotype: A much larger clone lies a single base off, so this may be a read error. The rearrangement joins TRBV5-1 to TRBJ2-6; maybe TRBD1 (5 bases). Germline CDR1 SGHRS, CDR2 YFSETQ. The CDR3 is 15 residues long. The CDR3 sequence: CASSLGGTTDNLLTF. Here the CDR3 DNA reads TGCGCCAGCAGCTTGGGGGGCACGACAGACAACCTCCTGACTTTC.

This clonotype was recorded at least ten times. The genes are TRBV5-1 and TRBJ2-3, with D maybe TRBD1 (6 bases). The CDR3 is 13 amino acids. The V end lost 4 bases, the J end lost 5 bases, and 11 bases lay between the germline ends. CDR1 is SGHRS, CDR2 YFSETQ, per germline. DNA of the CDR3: TGCGCCAGCAGCGTCGCCAGGGGAGATACGCAGTATTTT. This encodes CASSVARGDTQYF.

The CDR3 nucleotides are TGCAGTGCTAGTTCCGGGATTAAAATCTACGAGCAGTACTTC. It specifies CSASSGIKIYEQYF. J is TRBJ2-7 and V is TRBV20-1; a weak D match, TRBD2 (5 bases). CDR3 length equals 14 residues. Per the germline V gene, CDR1 is DFQATT and CDR2 is SNEGSKA (reference sequence). V was shortened by 3 bases and J by 3 bases, with 15 bases between the two germline ends.

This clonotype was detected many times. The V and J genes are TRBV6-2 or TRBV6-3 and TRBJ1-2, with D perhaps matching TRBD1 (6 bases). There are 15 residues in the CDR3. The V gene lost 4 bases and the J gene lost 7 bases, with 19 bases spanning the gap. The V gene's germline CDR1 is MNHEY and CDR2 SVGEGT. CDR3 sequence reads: CASSSPSTRDTGYTF. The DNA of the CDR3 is TGTGCCAGCAGTTCACCTTCGACTCGGGACACTGGCTACACCTTC.

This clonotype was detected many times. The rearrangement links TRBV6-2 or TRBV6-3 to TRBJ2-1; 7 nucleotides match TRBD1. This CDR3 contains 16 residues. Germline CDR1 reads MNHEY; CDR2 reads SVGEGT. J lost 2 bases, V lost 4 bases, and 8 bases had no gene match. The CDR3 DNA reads TGTGCCAGCAGTTCCAGCACAGGGGCGGCCTACAATGAGCAGTTCTTC. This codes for CASSSSTGAAYNEQFF.